Listed below are T cell receptor beta chains from one sample, sequenced in a study of shared clonotypes between healthy human individuals. Measured with immunoSEQ multiplex PCR; TCRdb has only the in-frame clones, and not every one. The sample has over 2 million clones, approximately 95% seen once. Sequenced material: naive CD4+ T cells sorted from blood. The receptor set was obtained from a man between 18 and 35 years old in good health. CDR3s include the opening cysteine and the closing phenylalanine or tryptophan. The order of the fields is J gene, V gene, D gene, clone size, CDR3 DNA, CDR3 protein. A D gene is named only where the DNA matches it firmly. A row's size may be missing; if present it is once, few, many or a size class.

TRBJ1-4 | TRBV7-9 | TRBD1 | - | TGTGCCAGCAGCCCCGGACAGGGGAGTCCAACTAATGAAAAACTGTTTTTT | CASSPGQGSPTNEKLFF
TRBJ2-5 | TRBV7-8 | - | - | TGTGCCAGCAGCAGGGCGTACCAAGAGACCCAGTACTTC | CASSRAYQETQYF
TRBJ2-7 | TRBV18 | TRBD1 | - | TGTGCCAGCTCACCATCTGTGACAGGGGAGGAGCAGTACTTC | CASSPSVTGEEQYF
TRBJ1-5 | TRBV30 | - | - | TGTGCCTGGAGTGTAGTGAATCAGCCCCAGCATTTT | CAWSVVNQPQHF
TRBJ2-7 | TRBV9 | TRBD1 | - | TGTGCCAGCAGCCCGGGGACAGGGGGCACCGACGAGCAGTACTTC | CASSPGTGGTDEQYF
TRBJ2-7 | TRBV11-2 | TRBD1 | - | TGTGCCAGCAGCTTAAAACAGGGGATAGGCGAGCAGTACTTC | CASSLKQGIGEQYF
TRBJ2-3 | TRBV6-5 | TRBD2 | - | TGTGCCAGCAGTTACTCCAGGAGGGAGGGAACAGATACGCAGTATTTT | CASSYSRREGTDTQYF
TRBJ1-6 | TRBV18 | TRBD1 | - | TGTGCCAGCTCACCGGGGACAGGGATGGTACCCCTCCACTTT | CASSPGTGMVPLHF
TRBJ1-3 | TRBV7-9 | - | once | TGTGCCAGCAGTTGGGACTTGAACTCTGGAAACACCATATATTTT | CASSWDLNSGNTIYF
TRBJ2-1 | TRBV6-5 | TRBD2 | - | TGTGCCAGCAGTCTAACTAGCGGAGCCCTCAATGAGCAGTTCTTC | CASSLTSGALNEQFF
TRBJ2-7 | TRBV6-6 | - | few | TGTGCCTGTCAGGGGGGGGCCTACGAGCAGTACTTC | CACQGGAYEQYF
TRBJ2-7 | TRBV4-1 | TRBD2 | - | TGCGCCAGCAGCCATCTTAGCGGGATCCCCTACTACGAGCAGTACTTC | CASSHLSGIPYYEQYF
TRBJ1-2 | TRBV9 | - | - | TGTGCCAGCAGCGTCCGGGACACGGGGAGCTATGGCTACACCTTC | CASSVRDTGSYGYTF
TRBJ2-3 | TRBV19 | TRBD1 | - | TGTGCCAGTAGCCCCACAGGGGGCGCGTACACAGATACGCAGTATTTT | CASSPTGGAYTDTQYF
TRBJ2-1 | TRBV11-2 | - | - | TGTGCCAGCAGCCAGTCGGTGGGATCCTACAATGAGCAGTTCTTC | CASSQSVGSYNEQFF
TRBJ1-1 | TRBV6-5 | - | - | TGTGCCAGCAGCTTGGGAGCCAATATCAACACTGAAGCTTTCTTT | CASSLGANINTEAFF
TRBJ2-5 | TRBV6-5 | - | - | TGTGCCAGCAGTTCCGAGACCCAGTACTTC | CASSSETQYF
TRBJ2-1 | TRBV19 | TRBD1 | - | TGTGCCAGTAGTCCATGGACAGGGGAATACAATGAGCAGTTCTTC | CASSPWTGEYNEQFF
TRBJ2-2 | TRBV7-9 | - | - | TGTGCCAGCAGCTTAACAGGAACGAACACCGGGGAGCTGTTTTTT | CASSLTGTNTGELFF
TRBJ1-2 | TRBV4-1 | - | - | TGCGCCAGCAGCCCAACAGGTGACTATGGCTACACCTTC | CASSPTGDYGYTF